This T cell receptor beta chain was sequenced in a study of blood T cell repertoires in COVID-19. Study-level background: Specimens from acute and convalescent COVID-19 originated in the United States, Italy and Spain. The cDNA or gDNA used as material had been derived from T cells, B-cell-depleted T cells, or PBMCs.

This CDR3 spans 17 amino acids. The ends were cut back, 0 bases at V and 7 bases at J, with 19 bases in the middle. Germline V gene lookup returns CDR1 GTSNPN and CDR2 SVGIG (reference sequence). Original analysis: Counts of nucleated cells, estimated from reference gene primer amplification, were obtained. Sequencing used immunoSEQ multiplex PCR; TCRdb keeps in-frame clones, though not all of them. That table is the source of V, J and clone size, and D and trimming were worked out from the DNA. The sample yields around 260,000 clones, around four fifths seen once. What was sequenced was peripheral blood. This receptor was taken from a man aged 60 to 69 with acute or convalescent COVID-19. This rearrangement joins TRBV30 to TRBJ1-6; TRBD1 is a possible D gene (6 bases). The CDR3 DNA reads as TGTGCCTGGAGTGTACAGCGGGGGCAGGGAAAGAATTCACCCCTCCACTTT. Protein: CAWSVQRGQGKNSPLHF.